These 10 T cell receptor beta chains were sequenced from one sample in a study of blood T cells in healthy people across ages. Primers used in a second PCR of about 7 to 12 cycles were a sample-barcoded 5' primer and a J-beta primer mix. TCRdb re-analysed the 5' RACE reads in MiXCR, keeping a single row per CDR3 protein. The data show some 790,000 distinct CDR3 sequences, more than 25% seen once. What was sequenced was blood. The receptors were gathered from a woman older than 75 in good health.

CDR3 nucleotides: TGTGCCAGCAGTTACTCGACGGGCGACAGGGGGCGCCGGGGCTACACCTTC. This encodes CASSYSTGDRGRRGYTF. The genes are TRBV6-5 and TRBJ1-2, with TRBD1 matching over 10 bases. Germline V gene data show CDR1 as MNHEY and CDR2 as SVGAGI. CDR3 size: 17 residues. V was clipped by 0 bases and J by 8 bases; unmatched bases: 12.

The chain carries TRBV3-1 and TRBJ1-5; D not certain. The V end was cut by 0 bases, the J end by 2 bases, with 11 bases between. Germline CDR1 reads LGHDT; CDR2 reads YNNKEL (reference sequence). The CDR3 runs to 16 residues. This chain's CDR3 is CASSQDASVGNQPQHF. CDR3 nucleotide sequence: TGTGCCAGCAGCCAAGACGCTTCTGTGGGCAATCAGCCCCAGCATTTT. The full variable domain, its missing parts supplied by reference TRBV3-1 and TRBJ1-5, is DTAVSQTPKYLVTQMGNDKSIKCEQNLGHDTMYWYKQDSKKFLKIMFSYNNKELIINETVPNRFSPKSPDKAHLNLHINSLELGDSAVYFCASSQDASVGNQPQHFGDGTRLSIL.

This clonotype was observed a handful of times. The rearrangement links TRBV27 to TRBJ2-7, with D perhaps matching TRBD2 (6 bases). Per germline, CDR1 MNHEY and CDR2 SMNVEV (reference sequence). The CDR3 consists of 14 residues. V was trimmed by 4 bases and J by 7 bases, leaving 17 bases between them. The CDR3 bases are TGTGCCAGCAGTTCGGGACTGAACTGGGGGGAGCAGTACTTC. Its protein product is CASSSGLNWGEQYF.

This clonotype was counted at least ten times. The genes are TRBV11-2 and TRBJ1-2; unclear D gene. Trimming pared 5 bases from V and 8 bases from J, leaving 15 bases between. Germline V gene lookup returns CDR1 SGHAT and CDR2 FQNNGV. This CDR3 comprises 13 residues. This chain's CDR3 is CASSHPLRRGYTF. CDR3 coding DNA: TGTGCCAGCAGCCACCCCCTTAGAAGGGGCTACACCTTC.

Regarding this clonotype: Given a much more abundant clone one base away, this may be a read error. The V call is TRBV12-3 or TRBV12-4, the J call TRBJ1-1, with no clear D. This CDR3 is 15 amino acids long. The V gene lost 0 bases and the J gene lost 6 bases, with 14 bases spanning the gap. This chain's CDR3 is CASSLAKGGCSEAFF. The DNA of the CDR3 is TGTGCCAGCAGTTTAGCGAAGGGAGGGTGTTCTGAAGCTTTCTTT.

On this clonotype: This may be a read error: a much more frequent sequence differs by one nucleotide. CDR3 region: CASSQDVTVNQPQHF. In DNA, the CDR3 is TGTGCCAGCAGCCAAGATGTCACAGTCAATCAGCCCCAGCATTTT. The J gene is TRBJ1-5, the V gene TRBV3-1; no clear D gene. CDR3 length equals 15 residues. The V gene's germline CDR1 is LGHDT and CDR2 YNNKEL (reference sequence). The V and J ends lost 0 bases and 3 bases respectively, with 9 bases between them.

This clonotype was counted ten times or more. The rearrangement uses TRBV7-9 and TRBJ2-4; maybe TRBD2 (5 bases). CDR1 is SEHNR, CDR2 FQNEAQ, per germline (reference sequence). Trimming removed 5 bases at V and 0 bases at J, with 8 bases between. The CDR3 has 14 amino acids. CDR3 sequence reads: CASSPGLAKNIQYF. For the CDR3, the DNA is TGTGCCAGCAGCCCCGGACTAGCCAAAAACATTCAGTACTTC.

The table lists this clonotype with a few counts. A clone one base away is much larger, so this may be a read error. Here the CDR3 DNA reads TGCAGTGCTAGCACAGGGGGCAGTGGCTACACCTTC. It translates to CSASTGGSGYTF. This chain uses TRBV20-1 with TRBJ1-2; 9 nucleotides match TRBD1. V shed 3 bases, J shed 7 bases, and the junction held 3 bases outside the gene matches. CDR1 is DFQATT and CDR2 is SNEGSKA in the germline V gene (reference sequence). The CDR3 runs 12 residues.

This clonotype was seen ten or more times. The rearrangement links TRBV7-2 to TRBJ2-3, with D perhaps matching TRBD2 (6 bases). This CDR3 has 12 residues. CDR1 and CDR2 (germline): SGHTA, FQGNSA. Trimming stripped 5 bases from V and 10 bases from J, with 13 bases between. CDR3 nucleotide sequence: TGTGCCAGCAGCCAATGGAGCGGGCCGCAGTATTTT. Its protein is CASSQWSGPQYF. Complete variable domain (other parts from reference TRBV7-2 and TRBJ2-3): GAGVSQSPSNKVTEKGKDVELRCDPISGHTALYWYRQSLGQGLEFLIYFQGNSAPDKSGLPSDRFSAERTGGSVSTLTIQRTQQEDSAVYLCASSQWSGPQYFGPGTRLTVL.

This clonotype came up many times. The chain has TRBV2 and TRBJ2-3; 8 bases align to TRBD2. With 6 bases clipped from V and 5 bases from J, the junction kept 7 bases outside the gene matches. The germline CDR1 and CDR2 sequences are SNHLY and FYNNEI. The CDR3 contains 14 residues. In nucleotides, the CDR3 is TGTGCCAGCAGGAGGACTAGCCAGGAAGATACGCAGTATTTT. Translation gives CASRRTSQEDTQYF.